These T cell receptor beta chains were read from a single sample in a study of post-analysis software for immune sequencing data. Each CDR3 protein is one row after TCRdb ran MiXCR on the PCR reads. Seen here are about 540,000 distinct CDR3 sequences, around 36% observed once, and the top ten hold 4.5% to 7.5%. The sample consisted of blood. These receptors came from a girl under 18 with multiple sclerosis. Each CDR3 is given with its conserved first and last residue. A D gene is named only where the DNA matches it firmly. The size entry is marked missing in some rows and otherwise reads once, few, many or a size class.

j_call,clone_size,d_call,v_call,cdr3_aa,cdr3_nt
TRBJ2-5,once,TRBD1,TRBV7-9,CASTSKQGALGETQYF,TGTGCCAGCACCAGTAAGCAGGGGGCATTGGGGGAGACCCAGTACTTC
TRBJ2-1,few,NA,TRBV11-1,CASSSAWTRGQFF,TGTGCCAGCAGCTCTGCCTGGACCCGGGGGCAGTTCTTC
TRBJ2-3,NA,NA,TRBV19,CASIPTRGTDTQYF,TGTGCCAGTATCCCGACACGAGGGACAGATACGCAGTATTTT
TRBJ1-1,NA,NA,TRBV9,CASSALPTRAEAFF,TGTGCCAGCAGCGCCCTACCCACGAGGGCTGAAGCTTTCTTT
TRBJ1-5,NA,NA,TRBV20-1,CSARGTPRGEGGNQPQHF,TGCAGTGCTAGGGGCACCCCCAGGGGAGAGGGAGGCAATCAGCCCCAGCATTTT
TRBJ2-3,NA,TRBD2,TRBV12-3/TRBV12-4,CASTLSGVRADTQYF,TGTGCCAGCACCCTTAGCGGGGTAAGAGCAGATACGCAGTATTTT
TRBJ2-1,NA,TRBD2,TRBV12-3/TRBV12-4,CASSFILAYNEQFF,TGTGCCAGCAGTTTTATACTAGCGTACAATGAGCAGTTCTTC
TRBJ2-1,NA,NA,TRBV15,CATSRVSRYNEQFF,TGTGCCACCAGCAGAGTATCCAGGTACAATGAGCAGTTCTTC
TRBJ2-5,many,NA,TRBV20-1,CSARWTLQETQYF,TGCAGTGCTCGATGGACTCTGCAAGAGACCCAGTACTTC
TRBJ2-5,few,TRBD2,TRBV5-1,CASSLARGLAEQETQYF,TGCGCCAGCAGCTTGGCTCGGGGACTAGCGGAACAAGAGACCCAGTACTTC
TRBJ2-7,NA,NA,TRBV5-6,CASSLFQLTTYEQYF,TGTGCCAGCAGCTTGTTTCAGCTAACTACCTACGAGCAGTACTTC
TRBJ1-5,NA,TRBD1,TRBV20-1,CSAEAGDRGSNQPQHF,TGCAGTGCCGAAGCTGGGGACAGGGGAAGCAATCAGCCCCAGCATTTT
TRBJ2-3,NA,TRBD1,TRBV7-6,CAGNRLGGGTGSDTQYF,TGTGCCGGAAACCGACTCGGAGGCGGGACAGGGTCAGATACGCAGTATTTT
TRBJ1-1,few,NA,TRBV2,CASSDPTGRLTEAFF,TGTGCCAGCAGTGACCCCACCGGTAGGCTCACTGAAGCTTTCTTT
TRBJ2-2,once,NA,TRBV2,CASSKQGRSTGELFF,TGTGCCAGCAGCAAACAGGGCCGGAGCACCGGGGAGCTGTTTTTT
TRBJ1-4,NA,NA,TRBV7-2,CASSLEHTGPFEKLFF,TGTGCCAGCAGCTTAGAGCATACGGGGCCCTTTGAAAAACTGTTTTTT